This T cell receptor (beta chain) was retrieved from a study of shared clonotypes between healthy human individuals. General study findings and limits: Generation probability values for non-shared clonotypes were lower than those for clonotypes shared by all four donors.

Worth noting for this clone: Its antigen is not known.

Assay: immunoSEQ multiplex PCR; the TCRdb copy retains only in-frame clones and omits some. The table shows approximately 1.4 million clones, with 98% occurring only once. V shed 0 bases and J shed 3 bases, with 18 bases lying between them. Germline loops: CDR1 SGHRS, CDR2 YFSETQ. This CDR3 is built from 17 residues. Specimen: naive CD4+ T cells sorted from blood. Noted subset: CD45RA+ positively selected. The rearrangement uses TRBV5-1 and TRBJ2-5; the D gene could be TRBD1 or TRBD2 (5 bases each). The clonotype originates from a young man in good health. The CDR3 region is CASSLGSGGPGKETQYF. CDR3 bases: TGCGCCAGCAGCTTGGGTTCTGGGGGTCCGGGTAAAGAGACCCAGTACTTC.